The rows below give T cell receptor beta chains drawn from one sample of a study of T cell repertoires in cytomegalovirus infection. These receptors are not linked to any known antigen. TCRdb re-derived calls from the reads in MiXCR, one entry per CDR3 protein. This table holds about 71,000 distinct CDR3 sequences, 20% to 25% found once. The sample here was CD8+ T cells from cultured PBMCs, taken from culture after CMV antigen stimulation. These TCRs come from a human donor in good health (CMV status not recorded). Some clones in this sample may be carry-over from other donors' samples. The CDR3 runs from the conserved cysteine through the conserved F or W. The D gene is left open where the match is weak. Size values are once, few and many counts, or a class for expanded clones, and some rows have none.

CDR3nt,CDR3aa,v_gene,abundance,j_gene,d_gene
TGTGCCAGCAGCCCGTCTGGGGGACCGGGGAACACTGAAGCTTTCTTT,CASSPSGGPGNTEAFF,TRBV9,NA,TRBJ1-1,NA
TGTGCCAGCAGTTACTCGGGGGGTCTCTCCGGGGAGCTGTTTTTT,CASSYSGGLSGELFF,TRBV6-6,NA,TRBJ2-2,NA
TGCGCCAGCAGCCAGGACAGGGGGCGAAATTTGGAAAACACCATATATTTT,CASSQDRGRNLENTIYF,TRBV4-1,NA,TRBJ1-3,TRBD1
TGCAGCGTTGAATCACGGGACACCACCTACGAGCAGTACTTC,CSVESRDTTYEQYF,TRBV29-1,NA,TRBJ2-7,NA
TGTGCCAGCAGTTTACCCCCAGTGGGTTCTCGGGGCACTGAAGCTTTCTTT,CASSLPPVGSRGTEAFF,TRBV27,few,TRBJ1-1,NA
TGTGCCAGCAGTTCGAGCGGGGGGGCCGGAGATACGCAGTATTTT,CASSSSGGAGDTQYF,TRBV12-3/TRBV12-4,NA,TRBJ2-3,TRBD2
TGCGCCAGCAGCCAAGATGACAGGGTAGCTCGTGGCTACACCTTC,CASSQDDRVARGYTF,TRBV4-3,few,TRBJ1-2,TRBD1
TGTGCCAGCAGCTGGACAAGGGCGCAGGGCCTTACCTACGAGCAGTACTTC,CASSWTRAQGLTYEQYF,TRBV7-8,NA,TRBJ2-7,NA
TGTGCCAGCAGCTGGGGACTGGAGACCTACGAGCAGTACTTC,CASSWGLETYEQYF,TRBV6-6,NA,TRBJ2-7,NA
TGTGCCAGCAGCTTAGGCAGGGGCCAAGAGACCCAGTACTTC,CASSLGRGQETQYF,TRBV7-6,NA,TRBJ2-5,NA
TGTGCCAGCAGCTTAACAGGTGGAGGGAACACTGAAGCTTTCTTT,CASSLTGGGNTEAFF,TRBV7-3,NA,TRBJ1-1,NA
TGCGCCAGCAGCCAAGACTCACTTAGCTTTTCGGGTGGCACTGAAGCTTTCTTT,CASSQDSLSFSGGTEAFF,TRBV4-1,few,TRBJ1-1,NA
TGTGCCAGCAGCTCCTGGGCGGGGCAGGGAAATGAGCAGTTCTTC,CASSSWAGQGNEQFF,TRBV7-2,few,TRBJ2-1,NA
TGCGCCAGCAGCTTGCGGAGACGGACAGGTTCATATACGCAGTATTTT,CASSLRRRTGSYTQYF,TRBV5-1,few,TRBJ2-3,TRBD1
TGTGCCAGCAGCTTAGCGCCCAATCAGCCCCAGCATTTT,CASSLAPNQPQHF,TRBV7-2,many,TRBJ1-5,NA
TGCAGTGCTAGCCCCGAGCTATCCTACGAGCAGTACTTC,CSASPELSYEQYF,TRBV20-1,NA,TRBJ2-7,NA
TGTGCCAGCAGTTTTGGCGCAGGGTACGAGCAGTACTTC,CASSFGAGYEQYF,TRBV27,few,TRBJ2-7,NA
TGTGCCAGCAGTTACTCGGAGCCGCGCTACACCTTC,CASSYSEPRYTF,TRBV6-2/TRBV6-3,few,TRBJ1-2,NA
TGCAGCGTTGGGCCAGGAACCTACAATGAGCAGTTCTTC,CSVGPGTYNEQFF,TRBV29-1,few,TRBJ2-1,NA
TGTGCCAGCACGGGACAAGGACCCACCGGACAGTACTTC,CASTGQGPTGQYF,TRBV6-2/TRBV6-3,NA,TRBJ2-7,NA
TGTGCCAGCAGTTTGACCCACCGACGGGCCGGCTCCTACAATGAGCAGTTCTTC,CASSLTHRRAGSYNEQFF,TRBV27,NA,TRBJ2-1,NA
TGTGCCAGCAGTAAGGGTCTATCCTACGAGCAGTACTTC,CASSKGLSYEQYF,TRBV6-2/TRBV6-3,NA,TRBJ2-7,NA
TGTGCCAGCAGCACCATAACAGGGACTGGGTCTGGAAACACCATATATTTT,CASSTITGTGSGNTIYF,TRBV7-2,NA,TRBJ1-3,NA
TGTGCCAGCAGTGAAGGGACAGATAGCAATCAGCCCCAGCATTTT,CASSEGTDSNQPQHF,TRBV25-1,NA,TRBJ1-5,TRBD1
TGTGCCATCGAAGGGTACGTAAACACTGAAGCTTTCTTT,CAIEGYVNTEAFF,TRBV12-3/TRBV12-4,few,TRBJ1-1,NA
TGTGCCAGCAGTTCCGGGACTACGCAGTACTTC,CASSSGTTQYF,TRBV12-3/TRBV12-4,few,TRBJ2-7,TRBD2
TGTGCCAGCAGTTACGTTGGTACAGATACGCAGTATTTT,CASSYVGTDTQYF,TRBV6-6,NA,TRBJ2-3,NA
TGTGCCAGCAGTACGGACAGGGGATTAGAAAAACTGTTTTTT,CASSTDRGLEKLFF,TRBV5-4,NA,TRBJ1-4,TRBD1
TGTGACAGCAGTTTTGGACAGGGGGGCTACGAGCAGTACTTC,CDSSFGQGGYEQYF,TRBV27,NA,TRBJ2-7,TRBD1
TGTGCCAGCAGCTTAAGACGGGGGGGGCCCTACGAGCAGTACTTC,CASSLRRGGPYEQYF,TRBV7-8,few,TRBJ2-7,TRBD2
TGTGCCAGCAGTTACTCGGCAGGGGAGACCTATAATTCACCCCTCCACTTT,CASSYSAGETYNSPLHF,TRBV6-2/TRBV6-3,few,TRBJ1-6,NA
TGTGCCAGCAGTTTGGGCACGTCGAACACTGAAGCTTTCTTT,CASSLGTSNTEAFF,TRBV27,NA,TRBJ1-1,NA
TGTGCCAGCAGCTTAGTCCCCTCATCCCCCTACGAGCAGTACTTC,CASSLVPSSPYEQYF,TRBV7-2,NA,TRBJ2-7,NA
TGTGCCAGCAGTGAAACAAGACAGGGGTTGGCAGATACGCAGTATTTT,CASSETRQGLADTQYF,TRBV6-1,NA,TRBJ2-3,TRBD1
TGTGCCAGTAGACTAGAACACGAGCAGTACTTC,CASRLEHEQYF,TRBV10-3,few,TRBJ2-7,NA
TGCGCCAGCACCCCCGCCCGAATTTCCAAAAACATTCAGTACTTC,CASTPARISKNIQYF,TRBV4-1,NA,TRBJ2-4,NA
TGTGCCAGCAGTTGGCAGACTAGCGGGGGATCCGAGCAGTTCTTC,CASSWQTSGGSEQFF,TRBV6-2/TRBV6-3,NA,TRBJ2-1,TRBD2
TGTGCCAGCAGCCCGACAGGGGGCGAGGCTTTCTTT,CASSPTGGEAFF,TRBV12-3/TRBV12-4,NA,TRBJ1-1,TRBD1
TGTGCCAGCACGATAGTCGGGACCCAGGGTTCCCCCTCTGGAAACACCATATATTTT,CASTIVGTQGSPSGNTIYF,TRBV7-6,NA,TRBJ1-3,NA
TGCGCCAGCAGCCAAGGACTCGGGGGAAATGAGCAGTTCTTC,CASSQGLGGNEQFF,TRBV4-3,NA,TRBJ2-1,NA
TGCGCCAGCAGCCCCGTGACAGATGATAATTCACCCCTCCACTTT,CASSPVTDDNSPLHF,TRBV4-3,few,TRBJ1-6,NA
TGTGCCAGCAGCTCGGGTGCGCTTGAAGCTTTCTTT,CASSSGALEAFF,TRBV12-3/TRBV12-4,once,TRBJ1-1,NA
TGTGCCAGCAGCCTGCGCCGGGACAGGGGGCTGAACACTGAAGCTTTCTTT,CASSLRRDRGLNTEAFF,TRBV7-8,NA,TRBJ1-1,TRBD1
TGTGCCAGCAGCATTGGAGACACTGAAGCTTTCTTT,CASSIGDTEAFF,TRBV5-6,many,TRBJ1-1,NA
TGTGCCAGCAGCTCCAGGGTGGGAGCCGGGGAGCTGTTTTTT,CASSSRVGAGELFF,TRBV7-6,NA,TRBJ2-2,NA
TGTGCCAGCAGTGAATTCGGCAGGGTTAGAACTGGAAACACCATATATTTT,CASSEFGRVRTGNTIYF,TRBV25-1,NA,TRBJ1-3,NA
TGTGCCAGCAGCCTCACAGGGGAGACTGAAGCTTTCTTT,CASSLTGETEAFF,TRBV11-3,NA,TRBJ1-1,TRBD1
TGTGCCAGCAGGTTCTCTGGGGGCTCTGGGGCCAACGTCCTGACTTTC,CASRFSGGSGANVLTF,TRBV7-2,few,TRBJ2-6,NA
TGCAGTGCTAGAGAACTAGCGGGGGGGCACTACAATGAGCAGTTCTTC,CSARELAGGHYNEQFF,TRBV20-1,NA,TRBJ2-1,TRBD2
TGTGCCAGCAGCTTAGAACAGGGCAAGCGTACGCAGTATTTT,CASSLEQGKRTQYF,TRBV11-2,NA,TRBJ2-3,NA
TGTGCCAGCAGCTTAGTGCTTCGCCAAGAGACCCAGTACTTC,CASSLVLRQETQYF,TRBV7-6,NA,TRBJ2-5,NA
TGTGCCAGCAGCGCCATCGGGGAAGGGGAGACCCAGTACTTC,CASSAIGEGETQYF,TRBV7-9,few,TRBJ2-5,NA
TGTGCCATCAAGGAGGACACCGCCTACGAGCAGTACTTC,CAIKEDTAYEQYF,TRBV10-3,few,TRBJ2-7,NA
TGTGCCATCAGTGGGGGTTCCGGGACATACTCCTACAATGAGCAGTTCTTC,CAISGGSGTYSYNEQFF,TRBV10-3,few,TRBJ2-1,NA
TGTGCCAGCAGCGGCGGGAGGGCTGAAGCTTTCTTT,CASSGGRAEAFF,TRBV12-3/TRBV12-4,NA,TRBJ1-1,NA
TGTGCCAGCAGTCCCGATATGAACACTGAAGCTTTCTTT,CASSPDMNTEAFF,TRBV7-9,NA,TRBJ1-1,NA
TGTGCCAGCAGCACGGTACGCGAGCAGTACTTC,CASSTVREQYF,TRBV6-2/TRBV6-3,few,TRBJ2-7,NA